Reported below is one TCR beta chain. This clonotype was recorded a few times. Its antigen is unknown. There are no base qualities to consult, and no much larger clone falls within one base. This entry belongs to a study of response to subunit inactivated influenza vaccine (dated by TCRdb to 2017 to 2018). A note on the overall study: The study used deep quantitative T cell receptor repertoire profiling to track responses to a trivalent subunit inactivated influenza vaccine.

Broad study findings and their caveats: According to the authors, only a limited number of new T cells may be recruited by each seasonal influenza vaccination.

Library generation was performed with RT-PCR. The instrument given in TCRdb is Illumina HiSeq 2500. Using fastp at Q25 and MiXCR, TCRdb reprocessed the public reads and kept productive beta chains. Rows with a matching CDR3 protein are joined into one entry that keeps the most common DNA and genes. In all, the sample holds about 570,000 distinct CDR3 sequences, and about 11% of those were seen once. Roughly 11% of the sample comes from the top ten. The CDR3 starts with the cysteine, ends with the phenylalanine, and has 15 residues. Only CDR3 DNA remains: 45 bases, in frame from the first base. For this chain, trimming is 3 bases at the V end and 7 bases at the J end, and the number of junction bases without a gene match is 12. According to the germline V gene, CDR1 reads SGHRS and CDR2 reads YFSETQ. These same records also appear under a second study, on T cells expressing NK-cell markers. The second source states: TCR beta cDNA libraries were made by 5'RACE template switching that added a universal primer site and unique molecular identifiers. Three sorted T-cell subsets (CD3+CD56+NKG2C+, CD3+CD56+NKG2C- and CD3+CD56-NKG2C+) from 7 to 9 donors had their TCR beta-chain repertoires profiled. Among the eight sequenced donors, seven were HCMV-seropositive and one was HCMV-seronegative. In several experiments an anti-gammadeltaTCR antibody was added to restrict sorting to alphabetaTCR-expressing T cells. In a handful of donors, the dominant CD3+CD56+NKG2C+ clonotypes ranked among the top 10 CD8+ clonotypes, making up roughly 1.0-8% of CD8+ T cells. Those dominant clonotypes were again the most abundant among CD3+CD56-NKG2C+ cells in a handful of donors, at about 25-60.1%. It remained unclear whether the expanded NKG2C-expressing T cell clones were specific for HCMV antigens. All eight donors whose samples were sequenced were randomly selected healthy volunteers, three of them men and five women. HCMV-specific IgG was detected in serum with a commercial ELISA kit to determine HCMV serostatus. Ficoll density gradient centrifugation was used to isolate peripheral blood mononuclear cells from blood. For roughly six donors, bulk peripheral blood T-cell repertoires were additionally sequenced from unsorted PBMC. Priming for cDNA synthesis came from the TCR beta constant segment, and two successive PCR amplification steps followed. The libraries were sequenced on Illumina HiSeq 2000/2500, MiSeq or NextSeq, producing 2 x 150 bp reads. MIGEC handled demultiplexing of the reads and grouping by UMI, while MiTCR was used to assemble and quantify clonotypes. To remove erroneous sequences, TCR cDNA sequences were retained only when supported by two or more reads. Downstream repertoire analysis used the tcR package, and clonotypes were matched across fractions by CDR3 nucleotide sequence plus V segment. VDJmatch was used to annotate antigen specificity against VDJdb, with one amino acid substitution in CDR3 allowed.

The chain is encoded by TRBV5-1 joined to TRBJ1-1; a stretch of 7 junction bases matches TRBD1. This sample comprised PBMCs from blood, obtained on the day of vaccination. The receptor was isolated from a man aged 45-60 years who received an inactivated influenza vaccine. Donor details come from another sample of the same person, matched by shared clones. The CDR3 sequence is CASSSTSKGTDEAFF. The DNA sequence is as follows: TGCGCCAGCAGCTCCACTTCCAAAGGGACAGATGAAGCTTTCTTT.